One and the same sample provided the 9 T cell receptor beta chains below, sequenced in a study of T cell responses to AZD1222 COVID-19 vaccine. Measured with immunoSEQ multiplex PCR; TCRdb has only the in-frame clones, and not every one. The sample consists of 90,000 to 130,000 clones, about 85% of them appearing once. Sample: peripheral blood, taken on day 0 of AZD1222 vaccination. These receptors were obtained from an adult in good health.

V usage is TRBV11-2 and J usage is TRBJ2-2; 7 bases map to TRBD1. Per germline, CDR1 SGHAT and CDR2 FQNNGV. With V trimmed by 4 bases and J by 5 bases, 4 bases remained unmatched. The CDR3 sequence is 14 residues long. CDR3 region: CASSSTGITGELFF. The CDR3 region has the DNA TGTGCCAGCAGCTCGACAGGGATTACCGGGGAGCTGTTTTTT.

The CDR3 nucleotides are TGTGCCAGCGGCCTCACAGGTGGGGGATATGGCTACACCTTC. It encodes CASGLTGGGYGYTF. The chain carries TRBV28 and TRBJ1-2; D perhaps matches TRBD1 (5 bases). This CDR3 is 14 amino acids long. The V end lost 8 bases, the J end lost 5 bases, and 18 bases lay between the germline ends. CDR1 MDHEN and CDR2 SYDVKM come from the germline V gene.

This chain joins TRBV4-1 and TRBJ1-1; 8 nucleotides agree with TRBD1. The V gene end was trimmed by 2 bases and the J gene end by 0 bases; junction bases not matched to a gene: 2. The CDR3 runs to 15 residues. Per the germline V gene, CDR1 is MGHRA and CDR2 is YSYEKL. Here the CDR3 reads CASSQRDRMNTEAFF. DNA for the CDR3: TGCGCCAGCAGCCAAAGGGACAGGATGAACACTGAAGCTTTCTTT.

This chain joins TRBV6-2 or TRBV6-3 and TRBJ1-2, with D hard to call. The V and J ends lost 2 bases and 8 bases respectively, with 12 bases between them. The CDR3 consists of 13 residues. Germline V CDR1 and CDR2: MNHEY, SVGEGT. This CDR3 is CASSYPPLSGYTF. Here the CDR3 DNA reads TGTGCCAGCAGTTACCCCCCCCTCTCGGGCTACACCTTC.

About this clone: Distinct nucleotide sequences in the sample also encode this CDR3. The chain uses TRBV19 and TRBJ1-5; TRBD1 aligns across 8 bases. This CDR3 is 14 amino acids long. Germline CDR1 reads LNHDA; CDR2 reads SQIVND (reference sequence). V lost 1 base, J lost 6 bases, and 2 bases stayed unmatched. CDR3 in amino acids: CASSIVTGGQPQHF. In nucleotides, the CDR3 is TGTGCCAGTAGTATAGTTACAGGGGGTCAGCCCCAGCATTTT.

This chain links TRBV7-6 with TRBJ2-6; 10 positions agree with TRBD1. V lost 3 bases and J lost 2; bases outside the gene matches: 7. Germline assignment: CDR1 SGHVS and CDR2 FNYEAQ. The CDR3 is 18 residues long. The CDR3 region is CASSLRGQGEAGANVLTF. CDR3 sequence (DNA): TGTGCCAGCAGCTTGCGAGGACAGGGGGAGGCTGGGGCCAACGTCCTGACTTTC.

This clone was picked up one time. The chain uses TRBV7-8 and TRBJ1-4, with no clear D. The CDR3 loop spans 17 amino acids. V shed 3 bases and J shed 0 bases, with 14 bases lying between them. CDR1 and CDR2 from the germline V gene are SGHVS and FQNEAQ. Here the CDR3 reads CASSFVWGIATNEKLFF. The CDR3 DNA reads TGTGCCAGCAGCTTCGTTTGGGGAATTGCAACTAATGAAAAACTGTTTTTT.

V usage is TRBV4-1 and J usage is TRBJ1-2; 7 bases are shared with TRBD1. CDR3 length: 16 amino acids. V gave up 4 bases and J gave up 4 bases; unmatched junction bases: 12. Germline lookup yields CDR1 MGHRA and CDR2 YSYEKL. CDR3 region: CASSLQTMTGTYGYTF. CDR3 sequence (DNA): TGCGCCAGCAGCCTACAAACAATGACAGGGACCTATGGCTACACCTTC.

As DNA, the CDR3 is TGTGCCAGCAGGACAGGGGAGACTAACTATGGCTACACCTTC. Residues: CASRTGETNYGYTF. V usage is TRBV6-6 and J usage is TRBJ1-2; 8 nucleotides line up with TRBD1. With 6 bases clipped from V and 0 bases from J, the junction kept 3 bases outside the gene matches. This CDR3 spans 14 amino acids. The V gene's germline CDR1 is MNHNY and CDR2 SVGAGI (reference sequence).